The following is a TCR beta chain sequence with its context. What it binds is unknown. The assay was immunoSEQ multiplex PCR, and TCRdb's table has in-frame clones only and misses some. Seen here are more than 80,000 clones, about 94% observed once, and the top ten hold around 3.2%. The data belong to a study of T cell responses to AZD1222 COVID-19 vaccine. Notes on the study in general: Seropositive AZD1222 recipients at baseline numbered only five to seven.

V shed 0 bases and J shed 0 bases, with 7 bases lying between them. Germline CDR1 and CDR2: MGHRA and YSYEKL. CDR3 length equals 15 residues. The sequence derives from an adult who received the AZD1222 COVID-19 vaccine. Sample: peripheral blood, taken 28 days after the second AZD1222 dose. The chain combines TRBV4-1 with TRBJ2-3; D gene unclear. Here the CDR3 reads CASSQEGISTDTQYF. CDR3 nucleotide sequence: TGCGCCAGCAGCCAAGAAGGGATAAGCACAGATACGCAGTATTTT.